The 19 T cell receptor beta chains in this list originate from one sample, sequenced in a study of breast tumors, draining lymph nodes, adjacent tissues listed by TCRdb under 2016. Library generation was performed with multiplex PCR. Sequencing was carried out with an Illumina HiSeq 2000. TCRdb reanalyzed the raw reads on its own, using fastp at Q25 for trimming and MiXCR for clone calling, and kept in-frame beta chains. Records with the same CDR3 protein are collapsed into one entry carrying the most frequent genes and DNA. In all, the sample holds more than 10,000 distinct CDR3 sequences, and about 50% of those were seen once. About 42% of the sample is in the top ten clones. Sequencing input: tumor-adjacent breast tissue. These receptors came from a female donor with breast cancer. Some clones in this sample may be carry-over from other donors' samples.

This clonotype was detected many times. The chain has TRBV11-3 and TRBJ2-3, with 8 bases fitting TRBD2. The CDR3 sequence is 15 residues long. The germline CDR1 and CDR2 sequences are SGHNT and YENEEA. V gave up 3 bases and J gave up 3 bases; unmatched junction bases: 5. CDR3 loop: CASSFREGPTDTQYF. The CDR3, as DNA: TGTGCCAGCAGCTTCCGGGAGGGCCCGACAGATACGCAGTATTTT.

This clonotype was observed at least ten times. CDR3 loop: CASSLGGGWQPQHF. The CDR3 DNA reads as TGTGCCAGCAGCCTGGGGGGCGGTTGGCAGCCCCAGCATTTT. V and J are TRBV6-1 and TRBJ1-5; tentatively, D is TRBD1 (6 bases). V lost 6 bases, J lost 7 bases, and 16 bases lay in between. Looked up from germline, CDR1 is MNHNS and CDR2 is SASEGT. The CDR3 is made up of 14 amino acids.

The chain's CDR3 is CASSRVMNTEAFF. The CDR3 DNA reads as TGTGCCAGCAGCCGAGTTATGAACACTGAAGCTTTCTTT. The rearrangement joins TRBV3-1 to TRBJ1-1; the D is unclear. CDR3 length equals 13 residues. V lost 4 bases, J lost 0 bases, and 6 bases lay in between. Germline CDR1 reads LGHDT; CDR2 reads YNNKEL (reference sequence).

J is TRBJ2-7 and V is TRBV20-1; 7 positions match TRBD2. The V gene's germline CDR1 is DFQATT and CDR2 SNEGSKA (reference sequence). V lost 3 bases and J lost 3; bases outside the gene matches: 8. The CDR3 consists of 14 residues. The DNA of the CDR3 is TGCAGTGCTAGTATGTCTAGCGGTAGCTACGAGCAGTACTTC. Its protein is CSASMSSGSYEQYF.

This clonotype was detected ten times or more. This rearrangement joins TRBV5-4 to TRBJ2-3; the D gene is possibly TRBD1 (6 bases). The CDR3 spans 17 residues. V lost 0 bases, J lost 0 bases, and 14 bases lay in between. Germline CDR1 SGHNT, CDR2 YYREEE (reference sequence). CDR3 sequence: CASSLVGRGRSTDTQYF. CDR3 DNA sequence: TGTGCCAGCAGCTTGGTGGGCAGGGGAAGGAGCACAGATACGCAGTATTTT.

By share, this clonotype ranks as medium-sized. The chain links TRBV18 to TRBJ2-7; D could derive from TRBD1 or TRBD2 (5 bases each). Per the germline V gene, CDR1 is KGHSH and CDR2 is LQKENI. The CDR3 covers 12 residues. The V gene lost 3 bases and the J gene lost 4 bases, with 7 bases spanning the gap. The CDR3: CASSPEGYEQYF. In nucleotides, the CDR3 is TGTGCCAGCTCACCCGAGGGGTACGAGCAGTACTTC.

In this sample, this clonotype is medium-sized. The rearrangement joins TRBV20-1 to TRBJ1-5; D is unresolved. This CDR3 contains 11 residues. Trimming removed 6 bases at V and 6 bases at J, with 9 bases between. CDR1 DFQATT and CDR2 SNEGSKA come from the germline V gene (reference sequence). CDR3 amino acids: CSAREGQPQHF. Here the CDR3 DNA reads TGCAGTGCGCGAGAAGGTCAGCCCCAGCATTTT.

The rearrangement uses TRBV5-5 and TRBJ2-7; 7 bases are a match to TRBD2. There are 18 residues in the CDR3. Germline V CDR1 and CDR2: SGHKS, YYEKEE (reference sequence). J was trimmed by 2 bases and V by 3 bases; bases with no gene match: 17. The CDR3 is CASSSSGPAGFVTYEQYF. CDR3 in DNA: TGTGCCAGCAGCTCATCCGGACCAGCGGGGTTTGTAACCTACGAGCAGTACTTC.

This clonotype showed up many times. This may arise from a read error, as a much more abundant clone is one base away. This chain connects TRBV4-3 to TRBJ1-2; D might be TRBD1 (6 bases). CDR1 and CDR2 (germline): LGHNA, YSLEER. This CDR3 has 16 amino acids. CDR3 sequence (DNA): TGCGTCAGCAGCCAAGCTCACGGGACATCTGACTATGGCTACACCTTC. Translating gives CVSSQAHGTSDYGYTF.

This clonotype was observed many times. J is TRBJ2-7 and V is TRBV6-2 or TRBV6-3; D is possibly TRBD2 (5 bases). From germline, CDR1 is MNHEY and CDR2 SVGEGT. V lost 7 bases, J lost 2 bases, and 15 bases lay in between. CDR3 length equals 14 residues. Here the CDR3 DNA reads TGTGCCAGCAAAGACTCTAGCAACCCCTACGAGCAGTACTTC. As protein: CASKDSSNPYEQYF.

This clonotype was counted at least ten times. This chain uses TRBV20-1 with TRBJ2-1, with TRBD2 identical over 10 bases. The CDR3 has 18 amino acids. J was trimmed by 2 bases and V by 1 base; bases with no gene match: 11. Germline loops: CDR1 DFQATT, CDR2 SNEGSKA (reference sequence). This CDR3 is CSARAPSGRAGTYNEQFF. Here the CDR3 DNA reads TGCAGTGCTAGAGCGCCCAGCGGGAGGGCAGGAACCTACAATGAGCAGTTCTTC.

Within the sample, this clonotype is medium-sized. The chain has TRBV24-1 and TRBJ1-2; D ambiguous. Germline assignment: CDR1 KGHDR and CDR2 SFDVKD. CDR3 length equals 14 residues. Trimming removed 0 bases from V and 6 bases from J, with 10 bases in between. The CDR3 DNA reads as TGTGCCACCAGTGATTTGGGACGGGTGGATGGCTACACCTTC. This encodes CATSDLGRVDGYTF.

The chain couples TRBV7-2 to TRBJ2-3; D not resolved. Trimming pared 1 base from V and 4 bases from J, leaving 3 bases between. The CDR3 length is 12 residues. CDR1 SGHTA and CDR2 FQGNSA come from the germline V gene. In DNA form, the CDR3 reads TGTGCCAGCAGCTTAGGGGCAGATACGCAGTATTTT. This sequence encodes CASSLGADTQYF.

A word on this clonotype: This clone may be a read error of a much larger clone one base away. V and J are TRBV6-6 and TRBJ2-1; 7 bases are shared with TRBD1. CDR1 MNHNY and CDR2 SVGAGI come from the germline V gene (reference sequence). V dropped 8 bases and J dropped 13; count of bases not matched to a gene: 14. The CDR3 has 13 amino acids. The CDR3 DNA reads TGTGCCAGCGGTCCAACCCTGGGACAGAGTCAGTTCTTC. It encodes CASGPTLGQSQFF.

In this sample, this clonotype turned up once. The rearrangement links TRBV7-6 to TRBJ2-7; 8 nucleotides line up with TRBD1. Germline V gene lookup returns CDR1 SGHVS and CDR2 FNYEAQ. Trimming at V came to 1 base and at J to 3 bases, leaving 5 bases not matched to a gene. The CDR3 length is 15 residues. The CDR3, as DNA: TGTGCCAGCAGCTTAGAGGCGGGACAGGACTACGAGCAGTACTTC. It is translated as CASSLEAGQDYEQYF. The entire variable domain, with the rest obtained from reference TRBV7-6 and TRBJ2-7, is as follows: GAGVSQSPRYKVTKRGQDVALRCDPISGHVSLYWYRQALGQGPEFLTYFNYEAQQDKSGLPNDRFSAERPEGSISTLTIQRTEQRDSAMYRCASSLEAGQDYEQYFGPGTRLTVT.

This clonotype has just a few counts. The V call is TRBV2, the J call TRBJ2-7, with 9 bases matching TRBD1. The CDR3 has 13 residues. V was pared by 9 bases and J by 3 bases, with 6 bases of the junction left unmatched. CDR1 is SNHLY, CDR2 FYNNEI, per germline. The CDR3 sequence is CASSTGQGYEQYF. In DNA form, the CDR3 reads TGTGCCAGTTCGACGGGACAGGGCTACGAGCAGTACTTC.

In DNA, the CDR3 is TGTGCCAGCAGCTTAAGCCAGGGCGATAATTCACCCCTCCACTTT. It yields the protein CASSLSQGDNSPLHF. This chain links TRBV11-3 with TRBJ1-6; a possible D gene is TRBD1 (5 bases). The germline gives CDR1 SGHNT, CDR2 YENEEA. The V gene lost 2 bases and the J gene lost 5 bases, with 10 bases spanning the gap. The CDR3 contains 15 residues. Variable domain in full (rest from reference TRBV11-3 and TRBJ1-6): EAGVVQSPRYKIIEKKQPVAFWCNPISGHNTLYWYLQNLGQGPELLIRYENEEAVDDSQLPKDRFSAERLKGVDSTLKIQPAELGDSAVYLCASSLSQGDNSPLHFGNGTRLTVT.

By frequency in the sample, this clonotype is medium-sized (0.01 to 0.1%). The chain joins TRBV20-1 to TRBJ2-1; 8 bases fit TRBD1. Germline V gene sequence: CDR1 DFQATT, CDR2 SNEGSKA (reference sequence). After removal of 5 bases from V and 0 bases from J, the junction contained 3 bases not matched to a gene. The CDR3 extends over 14 amino acids. The CDR3 loop reads CSADRGGSYNEQFF. CDR3 DNA sequence: TGCAGTGCTGACAGGGGAGGCTCCTACAATGAGCAGTTCTTC.

This clonotype is medium-sized. The rearrangement joins TRBV15 to TRBJ1-4, with D unclear. Trimming took 5 bases from V and 2 from J, leaving 12 bases between them. The V gene's germline CDR1 is LNHNV and CDR2 YYDKDF (reference sequence). This CDR3 spans 15 amino acids. CDR3 sequence reads: CATSGESATNEKLFF. The CDR3 DNA sequence: TGTGCCACCAGCGGGGAATCCGCTACTAATGAAAAACTGTTTTTT.